The clone carrying this T cell receptor (beta chain) was seen a handful of times. Its antigen is not identified. These data belong to a study of CD8+ T cells in alopecia areata. Study details: Each day, treated patients took oral tofacitinib twice, at 5 to 10 mg per dose. General study results and limits: Resident alphabeta T-cell populations of normal skin are likewise subject to sequencing in scalp samples. Higher clonality was seen in lesional scalp than in normal scalp, especially in alopecia totalis/universalis.

Starting from PBMCs, sorting isolated CD4+ and CD8+ T cells. Sequencing relied on a cDNA template that was reverse transcribed from extracted RNA. Only in-frame clones appear in the TCRdb table, and some are missing; sequencing was by immunoSEQ multiplex PCR. Of 100,000 to 150,000 clones in the sample, roughly 50% are singletons; the top ten hold around 19%. Germline V gene data show CDR1 as SEHNR and CDR2 as FQNEAQ (reference sequence). The trim removed 5 bases at V and 7 bases at J, leaving 13 bases unmatched. This CDR3 is built from 15 residues. The rearrangement links TRBV7-9 to TRBJ1-2; TRBD1 agrees at 7 bases. Sequences were derived from CD8+ T cells sorted from blood, sampled at week 0. The sequence was collected from a human donor with alopecia areata. CDR3 sequence: CASSPRDSSGAGYTF. CDR3 nucleotide sequence: TGTGCCAGCAGCCCCAGGGACAGTTCCGGGGCTGGCTACACCTTC.